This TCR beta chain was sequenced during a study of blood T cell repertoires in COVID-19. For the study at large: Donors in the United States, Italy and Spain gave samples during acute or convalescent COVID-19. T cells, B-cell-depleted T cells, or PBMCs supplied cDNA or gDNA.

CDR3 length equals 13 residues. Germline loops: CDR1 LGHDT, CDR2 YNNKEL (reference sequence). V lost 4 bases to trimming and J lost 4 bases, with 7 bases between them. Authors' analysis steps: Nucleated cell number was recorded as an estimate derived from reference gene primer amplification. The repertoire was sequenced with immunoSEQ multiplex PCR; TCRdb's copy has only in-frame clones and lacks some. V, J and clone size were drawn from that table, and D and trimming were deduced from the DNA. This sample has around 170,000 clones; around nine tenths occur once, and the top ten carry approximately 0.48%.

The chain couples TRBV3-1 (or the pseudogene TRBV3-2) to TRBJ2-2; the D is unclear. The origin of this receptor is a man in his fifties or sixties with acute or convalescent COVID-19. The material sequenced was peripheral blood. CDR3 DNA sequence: TGTGCCAGCAGCCCGGTTGGCACCGGGGAGCTGTTTTTT. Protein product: CASSPVGTGELFF.